This passage covers 9 T cell receptor beta chains from one sample sequenced in a study of cytomegalovirus exposure and HLA in healthy donors. The PCR made use of 60 Vbeta and 13 Jbeta primers. TCRdb keeps only in-frame clones here, not all; method: immunoSEQ multiplex PCR. Of around 170,000 clones in the sample, roughly 82% are singletons; the top ten hold about 1.6%. The sample was PBMCs. The receptor set was obtained from a man aged 40-49 years in good health and CMV-seronegative.

The V call is TRBV4-3, the J call TRBJ2-3; the D gene is possibly TRBD2 (6 bases). This CDR3 spans 16 amino acids. CDR1 is LGHNA and CDR2 is YSLEER in the germline V gene. V lost 4 bases, J lost 0 bases, and 14 bases lay in between. The CDR3 loop reads CASSPRRAASTDTQYF. The CDR3 coding sequence is TGCGCCAGCAGCCCTCGGAGGGCAGCGAGCACAGATACGCAGTATTTT.

This chain connects TRBV29-1 to TRBJ1-4, with 9 bases fitting TRBD1. Germline assignment: CDR1 SQVTM and CDR2 ANQGSEA. The V segment lost 7 bases and the J segment 10 bases; nucleotides outside the gene matches: 13. The CDR3 covers 14 residues. CDR3 in amino acids: CSAENRGLGGKLFF. CDR3 DNA: TGCAGCGCCGAAAACAGGGGGCTCGGGGGAAAACTGTTTTTT.

The chain combines TRBV30 with TRBJ2-5, with no clear D. The CDR3 loop spans 13 amino acids. Germline V gives CDR1 GTSNPN, CDR2 SVGIG (reference sequence). Trimming took off 1 base at V and 0 bases at J, with 6 bases between the two ends. CDR3 loop: CAWSGQDQETQYF. CDR3 DNA sequence: TGTGCCTGGAGTGGGCAAGACCAAGAGACCCAGTACTTC. Combining the CDR3 with reference TRBV30 and TRBJ2-5 gives the whole variable domain SQTIHQWPATLVQPVGSPLSLECTVEGTSNPNLYWYRQAAGRGLQLLFYSVGIGQISSEVPQNLSASRPQDRQFILSSKKLLLSDSGFYLCAWSGQDQETQYFGPGTRLLVL.

The chain uses TRBV6-7 and TRBJ1-5, with 8 nucleotides matching TRBD1. TRBV6-7 is known as an ORF, though its function is uncertain. This CDR3 spans 18 amino acids. Trimming took 5 bases from V and 6 from J; bases not matched to a gene: 18. The CDR3 region is CASSHPEPDRGEVQPQHF. The CDR3 DNA follows: TGTGCCAGCAGTCACCCCGAGCCAGACAGGGGAGAAGTTCAGCCCCAGCATTTT.

This rearrangement joins TRBV7-2 to TRBJ2-2; D not certain. CDR3 size: 15 residues. V was shortened by 5 bases and J by 4 bases, with 14 bases between the two germline ends. Germline values: CDR1 SGHTA, CDR2 FQGNSA. In DNA form, the CDR3 reads TGTGCCAGCAGCCCCCATTATCAGGTCACCGGGGAGCTGTTTTTT. It translates to CASSPHYQVTGELFF.

The count of this clone is one. The J gene is TRBJ2-7, the V gene TRBV5-4, with a weak D call TRBD2 (5 bases). CDR3 length: 16 residues. The V end was cut by 0 bases, the J end by 4 bases, with 17 bases between. The germline V gene encodes CDR1 SGHNT and CDR2 YYREEE (reference sequence). As DNA, the CDR3 is TGTGCCAGCAGCTTGGGTAGGGAGAGAAGTATGTACGAGCAGTACTTC. It yields the protein CASSLGRERSMYEQYF. Variable domain in full (rest from reference TRBV5-4 and TRBJ2-7): ETGVTQSPTHLIKTRGQQVTLRCSSQSGHNTVSWYQQALGQGPQFIFQYYREEENGRGNFPPRFSGLQFPNYSSELNVNALELDDSALYLCASSLGRERSMYEQYFGPGTRLTVT.

V gene TRBV6-1 combines with J gene TRBJ2-3; 11 bases are shared with TRBD1. Unmatched junction bases numbered 0, after V lost 6 bases and J lost 4 bases. Germline CDR1 MNHNS, CDR2 SASEGT. This CDR3 is 13 amino acids long. The CDR3 DNA is TGTGCCAGCAGGGACAGGGGGCCAGATACGCAGTATTTT. Translated, it gives CASRDRGPDTQYF.

The sample holds one count of this clone. The rearrangement uses TRBV30 and TRBJ2-7; 8 bases are shared with TRBD1. Unmatched junction bases numbered 17, after V lost 2 bases and J lost 2 bases. Germline loops: CDR1 GTSNPN, CDR2 SVGIG (reference sequence). This CDR3 contains 18 residues. The CDR3, as DNA: TGTGCCTGGAGTACGCCCCCAGGACAGGGAGAGGTTCCCTACGAGCAGTACTTC. Translation: CAWSTPPGQGEVPYEQYF. The whole variable domain, filled in from reference TRBV30 and TRBJ2-7, reads SQTIHQWPATLVQPVGSPLSLECTVEGTSNPNLYWYRQAAGRGLQLLFYSVGIGQISSEVPQNLSASRPQDRQFILSSKKLLLSDSGFYLCAWSTPPGQGEVPYEQYFGPGTRLTVT.

The rearrangement links TRBV28 to TRBJ2-7, with 10 bases fitting TRBD2. V shed 6 bases, J shed 3 bases, and the junction held 11 bases outside the gene matches. CDR1 and CDR2 (germline): MDHEN, SYDVKM. This CDR3 spans 16 amino acids. CDR3 nucleotide sequence: TGTGCCAGCAGCGTAAGCGGGAGGGCCACTAACTACGAGCAGTACTTC. It encodes CASSVSGRATNYEQYF.